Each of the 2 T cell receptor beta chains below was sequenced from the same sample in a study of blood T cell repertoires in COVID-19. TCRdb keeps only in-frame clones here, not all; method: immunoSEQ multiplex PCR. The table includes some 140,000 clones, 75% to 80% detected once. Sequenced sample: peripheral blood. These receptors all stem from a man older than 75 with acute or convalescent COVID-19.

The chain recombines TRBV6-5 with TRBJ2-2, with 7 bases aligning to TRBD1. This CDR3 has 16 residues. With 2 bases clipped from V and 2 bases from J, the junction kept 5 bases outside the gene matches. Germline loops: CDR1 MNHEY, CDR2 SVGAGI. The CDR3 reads CASSYLGTVNTGELFF. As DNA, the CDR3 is TGTGCCAGCAGTTACCTCGGGACAGTAAACACCGGGGAGCTGTTTTTT.

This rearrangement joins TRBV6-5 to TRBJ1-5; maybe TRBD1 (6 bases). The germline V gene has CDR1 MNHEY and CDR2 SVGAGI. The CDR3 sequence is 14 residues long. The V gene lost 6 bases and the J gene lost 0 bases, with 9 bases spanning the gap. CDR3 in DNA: TGTGCCAGCAGACAGGGAGTTAGCAATCAGCCCCAGCATTTT. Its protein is CASRQGVSNQPQHF.